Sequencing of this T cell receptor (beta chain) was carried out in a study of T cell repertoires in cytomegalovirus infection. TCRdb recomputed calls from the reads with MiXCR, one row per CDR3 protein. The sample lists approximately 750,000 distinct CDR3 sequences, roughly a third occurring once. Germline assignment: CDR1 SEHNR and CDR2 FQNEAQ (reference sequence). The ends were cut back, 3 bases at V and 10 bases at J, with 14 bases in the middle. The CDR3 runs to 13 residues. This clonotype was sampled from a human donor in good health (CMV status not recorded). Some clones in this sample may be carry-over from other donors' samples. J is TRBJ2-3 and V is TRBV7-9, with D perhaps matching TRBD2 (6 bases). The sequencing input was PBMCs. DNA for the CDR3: TGTGCCAGCAGCTTCGACGGGAGTGATTCGCAGTATTTT. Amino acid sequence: CASSFDGSDSQYF. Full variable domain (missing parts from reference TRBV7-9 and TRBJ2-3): DTGVSQNPRHKITKRGQNVTFRCDPISEHNRLYWYRQTLGQGPEFLTYFQNEAQLEKSRLLSDRFSAERPKGSFSTLEIQRTEQGDSAMYLCASSFDGSDSQYFGPGTRLTVL.